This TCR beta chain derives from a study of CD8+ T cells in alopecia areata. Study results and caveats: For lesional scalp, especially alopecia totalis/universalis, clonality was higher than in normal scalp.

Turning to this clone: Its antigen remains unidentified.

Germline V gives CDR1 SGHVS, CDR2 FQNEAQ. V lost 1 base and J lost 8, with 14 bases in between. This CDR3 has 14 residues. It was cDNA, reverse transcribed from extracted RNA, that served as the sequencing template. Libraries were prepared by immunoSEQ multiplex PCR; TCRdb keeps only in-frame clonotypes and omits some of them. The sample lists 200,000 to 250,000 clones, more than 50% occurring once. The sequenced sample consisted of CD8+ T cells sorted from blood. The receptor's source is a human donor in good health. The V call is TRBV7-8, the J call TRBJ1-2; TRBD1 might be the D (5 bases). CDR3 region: CASSLDRTPRGYTF. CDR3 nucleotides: TGTGCCAGCAGCTTAGACAGGACCCCAAGGGGCTACACCTTC.